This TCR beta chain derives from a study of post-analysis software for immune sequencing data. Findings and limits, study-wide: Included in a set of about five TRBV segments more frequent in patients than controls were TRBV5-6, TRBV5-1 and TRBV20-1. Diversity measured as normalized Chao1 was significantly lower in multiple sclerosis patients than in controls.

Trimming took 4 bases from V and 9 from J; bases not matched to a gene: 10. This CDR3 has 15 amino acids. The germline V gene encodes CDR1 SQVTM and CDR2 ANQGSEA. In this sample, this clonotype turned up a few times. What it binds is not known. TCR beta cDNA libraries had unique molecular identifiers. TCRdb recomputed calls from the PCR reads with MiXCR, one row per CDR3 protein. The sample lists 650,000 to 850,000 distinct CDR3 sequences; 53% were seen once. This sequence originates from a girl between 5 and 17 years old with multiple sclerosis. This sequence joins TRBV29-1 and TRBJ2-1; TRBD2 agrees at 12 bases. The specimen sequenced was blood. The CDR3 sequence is CSVALGLAGGGEQFF. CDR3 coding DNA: TGCAGCGTTGCCCTGGGACTAGCGGGCGGCGGTGAGCAGTTCTTC.